This T cell receptor beta chain originates from a study of T cell changes during pregnancy in multiple sclerosis. Method: immunoSEQ multiplex PCR; TCRdb's copy keeps in-frame clones and lacks some. The sample holds around 100,000 clones, about 89% seen once. Trimming shortened V by 5 bases and J by 1 base, and 17 bases separated the two germline ends. CDR1 and CDR2 from the germline V gene are SGHAT and FQNNGV. The CDR3 is 16 residues long. The chain links TRBV11-2 to TRBJ1-2; D perhaps matches TRBD1 (6 bases). The receptor comes from a female donor with multiple sclerosis, enrolled in a pregnancy study. Sequences were derived from peripheral blood, sampled after pregnancy. Here the CDR3 DNA reads TGTGCCAGCAGCCCTATCAGGGGCGGGGGTAACTATGGCTACACCTTC. Translated, it gives CASSPIRGGGNYGYTF.